Listed here are 27 T cell receptor beta chains from one sample, sequenced in a study of response to subunit inactivated influenza vaccine. TCRdb re-analysed the RT-PCR reads in MiXCR, keeping a single row per CDR3 protein. Here the sample spans roughly 650,000 distinct CDR3 sequences, 14% being singletons. The sample consisted of PBMCs from blood, taken roughly 2 weeks before vaccination. All receptors derive from a middle-aged man who received an inactivated influenza vaccine.

The V gene is TRBV20-1, the J gene TRBJ2-7; tentative D call: TRBD2 (6 bases). With 6 bases removed from V and 3 bases from J, the gap between germline ends came to 12 bases. Per the germline V gene, CDR1 is DFQATT and CDR2 is SNEGSKA (reference sequence). The CDR3 loop spans 12 amino acids. The CDR3 DNA sequence: TGCAGTGCCATGGGACTGTTCTACGAGCAGTACTTC. It yields the protein CSAMGLFYEQYF.

This clonotype appeared many times. The V gene is TRBV28, the J gene TRBJ2-7, with D maybe TRBD1 (7 bases). This CDR3 comprises 15 residues. The V and J ends lost 3 bases and 5 bases respectively, with 17 bases between them. Per the germline V gene, CDR1 is MDHEN and CDR2 is SYDVKM. CDR3 sequence reads: CASSFGRQGGHEQYF. CDR3 bases: TGTGCCAGCAGTTTCGGTCGACAGGGAGGCCACGAGCAGTACTTC.

The chain uses TRBV7-9 and TRBJ1-1; no definite D call. The V end was cut by 2 bases, the J end by 1 base, with 14 bases between. Germline values: CDR1 SEHNR, CDR2 FQNEAQ (reference sequence). The CDR3 loop spans 16 amino acids. The CDR3 here is CASSLRPLVSNTEAFF. CDR3 in DNA: TGTGCCAGCAGCTTAAGGCCACTTGTTTCGAACACTGAAGCTTTCTTT.

Points on this clonotype: At one end the junction does not follow the germline gene, possibly because of a read error. The rearrangement joins TRBV6-1 to TRBJ1-6; D remains ambiguous. The V gene's germline CDR1 is MNHNS and CDR2 SASEGT. This CDR3 comprises 15 residues. The CDR3: CAISEDPRANSPLHF. As DNA, the CDR3 is TGTGCCATCAGTGAAGACCCCCGAGCTAATTCACCCCTCCACTTT.

This clonotype was detected a few times. This sequence joins TRBV5-1 and TRBJ2-7, with D perhaps assigned TRBD1 or TRBD2 (5 bases each). The germline V gene has CDR1 SGHRS and CDR2 YFSETQ. Trimming shortened V by 0 bases and J by 4 bases, and 17 bases separated the two germline ends. This CDR3 is built from 16 residues. The CDR3 bases are TGCGCCAGCAGCTTGGCCACCGGGGCCAAGAAATACGAGCAGTACTTC. This gives the protein CASSLATGAKKYEQYF.

The chain carries TRBV4-3 and TRBJ2-3, with TRBD2 as a possible D gene (5 bases). Per germline, CDR1 LGHNA and CDR2 YSLEER. CDR3 length: 15 amino acids. V gave up 0 bases and J gave up 1 base, with 8 bases separating them. The CDR3 spells CASSQDHGGTDTQYF. CDR3 coding DNA: TGCGCCAGCAGCCAAGATCACGGGGGCACAGATACGCAGTATTTT.

At least ten counts were recorded for this clonotype. The V and J genes are TRBV10-3 and TRBJ2-7; weak D call: TRBD1 (6 bases). V was cut by 8 bases and J by 3 bases, with 32 bases left in between. The CDR3 spans 19 residues. Germline V lookup: CDR1 ENHRY, CDR2 SYGVKD. The CDR3 coding sequence is TGTGCCATCGGGATACGTTTCGACAGGCGATCGCATATCCTCTACGAGCAGTACTTC. This sequence encodes CAIGIRFDRRSHILYEQYF.

The genes are TRBV20-1 and TRBJ2-6; TRBD1 agrees at 9 bases. Germline V gives CDR1 DFQATT, CDR2 SNEGSKA (reference sequence). Germline trimming cut 0 bases from V and 0 bases from J; bases unmatched to any gene: 6. The CDR3 consists of 18 residues. In DNA, the CDR3 is TGCAGTGCTAGAGATCCGACAGGGGGGCTCTCTGGGGCCAACGTCCTGACTTTC. Translation: CSARDPTGGLSGANVLTF.

This clonotype was found many times. This chain joins TRBV20-1 and TRBJ2-5, with D hard to call. Looked up from germline, CDR1 is DFQATT and CDR2 is SNEGSKA (reference sequence). V was cut by 0 bases and J by 4 bases, with 12 bases left in between. CDR3 length: 14 residues. The CDR3 reads CSARDGRGRETQYF. The CDR3 DNA reads as TGCAGTGCTAGAGACGGGCGTGGCCGAGAGACCCAGTACTTC.

This clonotype was counted only a few times. DNA for the CDR3: TGCAGTGCTAGAGAGGGCGGAAGGTATGGCTACACCTTC. Amino acids: CSAREGGRYGYTF. The chain combines TRBV20-1 with TRBJ1-2; the D is unclear. This CDR3 spans 13 amino acids. V shed 0 bases and J shed 5 bases, with 10 bases lying between them. Germline CDR1 DFQATT, CDR2 SNEGSKA (reference sequence).

This clonotype was counted a few times. This chain joins TRBV7-3 and TRBJ2-1; unclear D gene. Germline V gene data show CDR1 as SGHTA and CDR2 as FQGTGA. The CDR3 spans 13 residues. Trimming pared 4 bases from V and 7 bases from J, leaving 11 bases between. The CDR3 protein is CASSWNVGNEQFF. The CDR3 DNA sequence: TGTGCCAGCAGCTGGAACGTGGGGAATGAGCAGTTCTTC. Full variable domain (rest looked up from reference TRBV7-3 and TRBJ2-1): GAGVSQTPSNKVTEKGKYVELRCDPISGHTALYWYRQSLGQGPEFLIYFQGTGAADDSGLPNDRFFAVRPEGSVSTLKIQRTERGDSAVYLCASSWNVGNEQFFGPGTRLTVL.

The chain is built from TRBV5-1 and TRBJ1-1; no reliable D call. Trimming stripped 0 bases from V and 11 bases from J, with 14 bases between. Germline CDR1 SGHRS, CDR2 YFSETQ. This CDR3 has 13 amino acids. This CDR3 is CASSLVGVQSAFF. The CDR3, as DNA: TGCGCCAGCAGCTTGGTTGGGGTTCAAAGCGCTTTCTTT.

This clonotype was seen more than once but under ten times. The V gene is TRBV4-3, the J gene TRBJ2-4; D possibly corresponds to TRBD1 (6 bases). The germline V gene encodes CDR1 LGHNA and CDR2 YSLEER. Trimming left V 0 bases short and J 0 bases short, with 12 bases between. The CDR3 covers 17 residues. The CDR3 loop reads CASSQETGALAKNIQYF. Written as DNA, the CDR3 is TGCGCCAGCAGCCAAGAGACAGGTGCGCTAGCCAAAAACATTCAGTACTTC.

The chain has TRBV7-9 and TRBJ1-5, with D possibly TRBD1 on 5 matching bases. Germline CDR1 is SEHNR and CDR2 is FQNEAQ (reference sequence). The CDR3 runs to 14 residues. The V end lost 3 bases, the J end lost 3 bases, and 9 bases lay between the germline ends. The CDR3 DNA sequence: TGTGCCAGCAGCTTTTCAGGGATCAATCAGCCCCAGCATTTT. Its protein product is CASSFSGINQPQHF.

In this sample, this clonotype turned up a few times. The chain employs TRBV20-1 and TRBJ2-7; a weak D match, TRBD1 (6 bases). The CDR3 totals 12 residues. Trimming took off 3 bases at V and 2 bases at J, with 8 bases between the two ends. Germline assignment: CDR1 DFQATT and CDR2 SNEGSKA (reference sequence). Here the CDR3 reads CSASGQPYEQYF. The DNA for the CDR3 is TGCAGTGCTAGCGGACAGCCCTACGAGCAGTACTTC.

This clonotype occurred a few times. The V and J genes are TRBV29-1 and TRBJ2-3; TRBD1 matches 9 bases. V was pared by 1 base and J by 4 bases, with 6 bases of the junction left unmatched. This CDR3 contains 15 residues. Germline lookup yields CDR1 SQVTM and CDR2 ANQGSEA. Written as DNA, the CDR3 is TGCAGCGTTGAAGCCCGGGACAGGGCGGCAGATACGCAGTATTTT. Translating gives CSVEARDRAADTQYF.

This clonotype was seen a handful of times. V is TRBV5-1 and J is TRBJ2-7; perhaps D is TRBD1 or TRBD2 (5 bases each). In germline, CDR1 is SGHRS, CDR2 YFSETQ. The CDR3 has 14 residues. Trimming pared 4 bases from V and 2 bases from J, leaving 13 bases between. The CDR3 sequence is CASSVTRGPYEQYF. In DNA form, the CDR3 reads TGCGCCAGCAGCGTCACCCGGGGCCCCTACGAGCAGTACTTC.

This clonotype was picked up many times. The gene calls are TRBV6-2 or TRBV6-3 and TRBJ2-7; D remains ambiguous. The CDR3 spans 13 residues. The germline V gene has CDR1 MNHEY and CDR2 SVGEGT. The germline V and J ends were trimmed by 5 bases and 3 bases, with 11 bases remaining between them. CDR3 sequence: CASSHYVDYEQYF. The CDR3 nucleotides are TGTGCCAGCAGTCACTACGTTGACTACGAGCAGTACTTC.

A single count supports this clonotype. V gene TRBV11-1 combines with J gene TRBJ2-5; 8 bases align to TRBD2. This CDR3 is built from 19 residues. The trim removed 5 bases at V and 0 bases at J, leaving 17 bases unmatched. Germline loops: CDR1 SGHAT, CDR2 FQDESV (reference sequence). CDR3 coding DNA: TGTGCCAGCAGCGCGAGGGGTAGCGGGATCGCCGATTACCAAGAGACCCAGTACTTC. It is translated as CASSARGSGIADYQETQYF.

The chain recombines TRBV4-2 with TRBJ2-5; 7 nucleotides line up with TRBD2. CDR1 is LGHNA, CDR2 YNFKEQ, per germline. The V gene end was trimmed by 4 bases and the J gene end by 2 bases; junction bases not matched to a gene: 7. CDR3 length: 15 residues. In DNA, the CDR3 is TGTGCCAGCAGCCGAGGCAGGGAGGGACAAGAGACCCAGTACTTC. Protein sequence: CASSRGREGQETQYF.

This clonotype came up a few times. The chain links TRBV4-3 to TRBJ2-1, with D perhaps given as TRBD1 or TRBD2 (5 bases each). V was cut by 4 bases and J by 8 bases, with 15 bases left in between. CDR1 LGHNA and CDR2 YSLEER come from the germline V gene. This CDR3 contains 14 residues. Here the CDR3 reads CASSPPGRLDEQFF. In nucleotides, the CDR3 is TGCGCCAGCAGCCCCCCGGGGCGGCTCGATGAGCAGTTCTTC.

The sample holds many counts of this clonotype. The rearrangement joins TRBV6-2 or TRBV6-3 to TRBJ2-1, with 7 bases fitting TRBD2. CDR1 MNHEY and CDR2 SVGEGT come from the germline V gene. The CDR3 is 18 amino acids. J lost 6 bases, V lost 0 bases, and 14 bases had no gene match. CDR3 coding DNA: TGTGCCAGCAGTTACTCGAATCTGGGGGGGGTACCCGTCAATGAGCAGTTCTTC. It yields the protein CASSYSNLGGVPVNEQFF.

Only a few counts were recorded for this clonotype. V gene TRBV9 combines with J gene TRBJ2-7, with a weak D call TRBD2 (6 bases). V gave up 0 bases and J gave up 7 bases, with 14 bases separating them. The CDR3 is 14 amino acids. Germline CDR1 and CDR2: SGDLS and YYNGEE. For the CDR3, the DNA is TGTGCCAGCAGCGTAGAACGGGGAGGTCGGGAGCAGTACTTC. It encodes CASSVERGGREQYF.

This clonotype was seen many times. This sequence joins TRBV5-1 and TRBJ2-4; D might be TRBD2 (5 bases). Germline V gene sequence: CDR1 SGHRS, CDR2 YFSETQ. CDR3 size: 12 residues. The V gene lost 2 bases and the J gene lost 6 bases, with 6 bases spanning the gap. The CDR3 loop is CASSFEGNIQYF. For the CDR3, the DNA is TGCGCCAGCAGCTTTGAGGGAAACATTCAGTACTTC.

A few counts support this clonotype. The J gene is TRBJ2-7, the V gene TRBV20-1; 10 bases align to TRBD2. The V and J ends lost 5 bases and 0 bases, in that order; junction bases with no gene match: 10. The germline gives CDR1 DFQATT, CDR2 SNEGSKA (reference sequence). This CDR3 is 16 amino acids long. The CDR3 loop reads CSAPLTASGSSYEQYF. The CDR3 nucleotides read TGCAGTGCTCCCCTCACCGCTAGCGGGAGCTCCTACGAGCAGTACTTC.

This clonotype was seen more than once but under ten times. J is TRBJ2-4 and V is TRBV12-3 or TRBV12-4, with no clear D. This CDR3 is built from 13 residues. Deletions cut 2 bases from V and 1 base from J, with 3 bases between. CDR3 sequence reads: CASSLNAKNIQYF. CDR3 DNA sequence: TGTGCCAGCAGTTTAAACGCCAAAAACATTCAGTACTTC.

This clonotype was counted only a few times. This rearrangement joins TRBV2 to TRBJ2-7; D may be TRBD1 or TRBD2 (6 bases each). V shed 1 base and J shed 5 bases, with 18 bases lying between them. This CDR3 has 16 amino acids. Germline CDR1 and CDR2: SNHLY and FYNNEI. This CDR3 reads CASSEGVRGGSHEQYF. Here the CDR3 DNA reads TGTGCCAGCAGTGAAGGGGTCAGGGGAGGATCTCACGAGCAGTACTTC.